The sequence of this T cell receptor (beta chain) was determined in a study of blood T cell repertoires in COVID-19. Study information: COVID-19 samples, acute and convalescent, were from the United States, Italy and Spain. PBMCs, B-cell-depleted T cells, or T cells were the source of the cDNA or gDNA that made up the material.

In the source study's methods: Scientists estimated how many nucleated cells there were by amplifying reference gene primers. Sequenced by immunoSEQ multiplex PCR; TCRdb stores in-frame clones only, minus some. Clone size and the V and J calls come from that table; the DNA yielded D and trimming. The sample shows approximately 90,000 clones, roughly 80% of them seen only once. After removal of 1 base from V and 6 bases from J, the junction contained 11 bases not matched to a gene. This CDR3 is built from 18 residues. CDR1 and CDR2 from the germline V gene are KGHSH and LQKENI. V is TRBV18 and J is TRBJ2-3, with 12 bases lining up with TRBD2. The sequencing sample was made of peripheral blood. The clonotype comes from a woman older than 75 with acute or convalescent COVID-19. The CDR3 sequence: CASSPLLLTSGSTDTQYF. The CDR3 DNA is TGTGCCAGCTCACCACTTCTCCTGACTAGCGGGAGTACCGATACGCAGTATTTT.